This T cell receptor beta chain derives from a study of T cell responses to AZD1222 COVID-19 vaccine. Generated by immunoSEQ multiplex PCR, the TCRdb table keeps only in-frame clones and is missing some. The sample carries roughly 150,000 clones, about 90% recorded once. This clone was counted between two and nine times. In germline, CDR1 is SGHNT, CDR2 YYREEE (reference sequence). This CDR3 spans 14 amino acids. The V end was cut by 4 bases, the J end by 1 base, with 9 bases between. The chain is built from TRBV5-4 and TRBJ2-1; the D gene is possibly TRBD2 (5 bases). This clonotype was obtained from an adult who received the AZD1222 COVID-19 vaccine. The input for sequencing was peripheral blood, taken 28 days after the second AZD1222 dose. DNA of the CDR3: TGTGCCAGCAGCATTCGGGGATCCTACAATGAGCAGTTCTTC. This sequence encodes CASSIRGSYNEQFF.